Here is one TCR beta chain with its context. The antigen remains undetermined. These data come from a study of T cells in localized non-small cell lung cancer. Study observations and caveats: The greatest T cell clonality was found in uninvolved adjacent lung (higher than in tumor). Appearances in adjacent lung were noted for a median 57 of the top 100 tumor clones.

The table came from immunoSEQ multiplex PCR; TCRdb's copy has only in-frame clones and leaves some out. Found here are 60,000 to 75,000 clones, 80% to 90% of them singletons; the top ten hold around an eighth. Sequencing used peripheral blood, obtained before any cancer treatment. This TCR was sampled from a female donor aged 60 or older with stage I lung adenocarcinoma.

The CDR3 loop reads CATGGGFAEAFF. The CDR3 coding sequence is TGTGCCACCGGAGGGGGGTTCGCTGAAGCTTTCTTT. This rearrangement joins TRBV10-3 to TRBJ1-1; TRBD1 is a possible D gene (6 bases). With 10 bases removed from V and 6 bases from J, the gap between germline ends came to 15 bases. CDR3 length: 12 residues. Germline V gives CDR1 ENHRY, CDR2 SYGVKD.